This TCR beta chain originates from a study of cytomegalovirus exposure and HLA in healthy donors. Across the whole study: Among the roughly 400 genotyped donors, 70% to 90% were placed in the Caucasian-associated ancestry cluster. Study-wide points: Most TCR sequences showed up rarely, but some public TCRs showed up in many donors. Association of a missense DCLRE1C variant with TCR beta V- and J-gene trimming was reported in a later analysis.

The germline gives CDR1 MNHEY, CDR2 SVGAGI. The CDR3 has 14 residues. The V segment lost 8 bases and the J segment 6 bases; nucleotides outside the gene matches: 12. The PCR ran on 60 Vbeta and 13 Jbeta primers. The repertoire was sequenced with immunoSEQ multiplex PCR; TCRdb's copy has only in-frame clones and lacks some. Of 110,000 to 150,000 clones in the sample, roughly 70% were seen once. As concerns this clone: Its antigen is undetermined.

The origin of this receptor is a man aged 30 to 45 in good health and CMV-seronegative. Specimen: PBMCs. The chain joins TRBV6-5 to TRBJ1-2; 7 positions match TRBD1. Here the CDR3 DNA reads TGTGCCAGCGGCGGGCTGAGACAGGGAGATGGCTACACCTTC. It codes for CASGGLRQGDGYTF.